One and the same sample provided the 15 T cell receptor beta chains below, sequenced in a study of naive CD8 T cells in extremely preterm neonates. Whole-study findings and limits: Preterm CDR3s were shorter than older groups', with fewer N additions and less trimming.

Data came from immunoSEQ multiplex PCR; TCRdb stores just in-frame clones and leaves some out. The table includes tens of thousands of clones, more than 70% detected once. These TCRs are of unknown antigen specificity. Samples were taken at extremely preterm deliveries at about 22-27 weeks of gestation. Sequencing was carried out using naive CD8+ T cells from cord blood. Receptor source: a boy who was born preterm.

The rearrangement uses TRBV4-3 and TRBJ1-2; 9 bases align to TRBD1. This CDR3 spans 15 amino acids. CDR1 and CDR2 (germline): LGHNA, YSLEER. Losses at the gene ends were 0 bases for V and 5 bases for J; bases not matched to a gene: 4. Written as DNA, the CDR3 is TGCGCCAGCAGCCAAGACGGGACAGGGTGGTATGGCTACACCTTC. Translated: CASSQDGTGWYGYTF.

The V and J genes are TRBV9 and TRBJ1-2; no definite D call. V gave up 5 bases and J gave up 0 bases, with 11 bases separating them. The CDR3 is 14 amino acids. From germline, CDR1 is SGDLS and CDR2 YYNGEE. In DNA form, the CDR3 reads TGTGCCAGCAGTACGTATACAGCTAACTATGGCTACACCTTC. It specifies CASSTYTANYGYTF.

This chain uses TRBV6-5 with TRBJ1-5, with a tentative D call TRBD1 (6 bases). The CDR3 loop spans 15 amino acids. The V gene lost 4 bases and the J gene lost 2 bases, with 12 bases spanning the gap. Germline V lookup: CDR1 MNHEY, CDR2 SVGAGI. CDR3 amino acids: CASSSGTRGNQPQHF. Here the CDR3 DNA reads TGTGCCAGCAGTTCCGGGACAAGGGGCAATCAGCCCCAGCATTTT.

V and J are TRBV5-1 and TRBJ1-1; 7 bases are a match to TRBD1. The CDR3 is 15 amino acids. CDR1 and CDR2 from the germline V gene are SGHRS and YFSETQ. V lost 0 bases to trimming and J lost 0 bases; unmatched junction nucleotides: 2. This chain's CDR3 is CASSLGQGMNTEAFF. As DNA, the CDR3 is TGCGCCAGCAGCTTGGGACAGGGTATGAACACTGAAGCTTTCTTT.

This clone was observed a single time. The chain has TRBV29-1 and TRBJ2-7; no reliable D call. V lost 4 bases and J 7 bases, leaving 8 bases between the germline ends. The CDR3 runs 10 residues. Germline values: CDR1 SQVTM, CDR2 ANQGSEA. CDR3 sequence reads: CSVVSGEQYF. The CDR3 nucleotides read TGCAGCGTTGTATCGGGTGAGCAGTACTTC.

The J gene is TRBJ1-4, the V gene TRBV12-5; 12 nucleotides line up with TRBD1. Germline CDR1 is LGHNT and CDR2 is FRNRAP. There are 15 residues in the CDR3. V lost 0 bases, J lost 7 bases, and 0 bases stayed unmatched. CDR3 sequence: CASGLVGQGAEKLFF. CDR3 nucleotides: TGTGCTAGTGGTTTGGTGGGACAGGGGGCTGAAAAACTGTTTTTT. The variable domain in full, with the rest retrieved from reference TRBV12-5 and TRBJ1-4, is DARVTQTPRHKVTEMGQEVTMRCQPILGHNTVFWYRQTMMQGLELLAYFRNRAPLDDSGMPKDRFSAEMPDATLATLKIQPSEPRDSAVYFCASGLVGQGAEKLFFGSGTQLSVL.

Here the CDR3 reads CASSSPGGTEAFF. DNA of the CDR3: TGTGCCAGCAGCTCTCCAGGGGGCACTGAAGCTTTCTTT. The chain joins TRBV5-5 to TRBJ1-1; 7 bases match TRBD1. V shed 3 bases and J 4 bases; nucleotides not matched to a gene: 3. This CDR3 comprises 13 residues. The germline V gene encodes CDR1 SGHKS and CDR2 YYEKEE (reference sequence).

The V gene is TRBV27, the J gene TRBJ2-3; D remains ambiguous. The ends were cut back, 6 bases at V and 0 bases at J, with 4 bases in the middle. Per germline, CDR1 MNHEY and CDR2 SMNVEV (reference sequence). The CDR3 is 12 residues long. The CDR3 is CASRVSTDTQYF. The CDR3 region has the DNA TGTGCCAGCAGAGTTAGCACAGATACGCAGTATTTT.

The genes are TRBV27 and TRBJ1-1, with D possibly TRBD1 on 6 matching bases. Germline V gene sequence: CDR1 MNHEY, CDR2 SMNVEV (reference sequence). Trimming took 6 bases from V and 8 from J, leaving 13 bases between them. This CDR3 contains 12 residues. CDR3 nucleotide sequence: TGTGCCAGCAGCTCAAACAGGGAGGAAGCTTTCTTT. The encoded protein is CASSSNREEAFF.

This clone was recorded only once. This sequence joins TRBV4-2 and TRBJ2-3, with 7 bases identical to TRBD2. Trimming at V came to 4 bases and at J to 2 bases, leaving 6 bases not matched to a gene. CDR3 length: 15 residues. Germline-derived CDR1 and CDR2 are LGHNA and YNFKEQ. CDR3 residues: CASSPGTKNTDTQYF. CDR3 DNA: TGTGCCAGCAGCCCCGGGACTAAAAACACAGATACGCAGTATTTT.

The V and J genes are TRBV27 and TRBJ1-1; 7 positions match TRBD1. Germline values: CDR1 MNHEY, CDR2 SMNVEV (reference sequence). The CDR3 runs to 12 residues. V dropped 3 bases and J dropped 6; count of bases not matched to a gene: 1. The CDR3, as DNA: TGTGCCAGCAGTTTCCAGGGGGCTGAAGCTTTCTTT. It specifies CASSFQGAEAFF.

The chain employs TRBV2 and TRBJ1-5; D unclear. V lost 6 bases to trimming and J lost 0 bases, with 12 bases between them. This CDR3 has 15 amino acids. CDR1 and CDR2 from the germline V gene are SNHLY and FYNNEI. The CDR3 bases are TGTGCCAGCAGAGTAGGCTCCTATAGCAATCAGCCCCAGCATTTT. Translation: CASRVGSYSNQPQHF.

V is TRBV7-9 and J is TRBJ2-7; D may be TRBD2 (6 bases). This CDR3 has 12 amino acids. Germline V CDR1 and CDR2: SEHNR, FQNEAQ (reference sequence). V dropped 0 bases and J dropped 6 bases, with 6 bases sitting between them. DNA of the CDR3: TGTGCCAGCAGCTTAGCGGGGGGCGAGCAGTACTTC. Its protein is CASSLAGGEQYF.

V gene TRBV9 combines with J gene TRBJ2-5, with a possible D match to TRBD1 (6 bases). V was pared by 5 bases and J by 4 bases, with 9 bases between. Germline V gene data show CDR1 as SGDLS and CDR2 as YYNGEE. The CDR3 loop spans 12 amino acids. The CDR3 DNA reads as TGTGCCAGCAGTGACAGGTTAGAGACCCAGTACTTC. Translating gives CASSDRLETQYF.

V usage is TRBV12-5 and J usage is TRBJ2-7; D perhaps matches TRBD1 (5 bases). Trimming cost V 4 bases and J 7 bases, with 5 bases left between them. The CDR3 has 10 amino acids. Germline values: CDR1 LGHNT, CDR2 FRNRAP. CDR3 loop: CASGSGEQYF. The CDR3 DNA sequence: TGTGCTAGTGGTTCAGGGGAGCAGTACTTC.